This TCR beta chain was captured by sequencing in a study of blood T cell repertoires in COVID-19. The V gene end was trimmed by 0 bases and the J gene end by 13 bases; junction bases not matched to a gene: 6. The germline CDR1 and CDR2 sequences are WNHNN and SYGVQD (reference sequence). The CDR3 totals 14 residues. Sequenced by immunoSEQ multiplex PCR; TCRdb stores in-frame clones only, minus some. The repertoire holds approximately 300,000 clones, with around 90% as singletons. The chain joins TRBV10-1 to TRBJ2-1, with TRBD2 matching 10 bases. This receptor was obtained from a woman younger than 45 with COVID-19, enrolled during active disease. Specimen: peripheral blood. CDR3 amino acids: CASSESASGRPQFF. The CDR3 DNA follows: TGCGCCAGCAGTGAGTCAGCTAGCGGGAGACCCCAGTTCTTC.